This entry describes one TCR beta chain. With V trimmed by 1 base and J by 4 bases, 10 bases remained unmatched. The CDR3 has 17 residues. From germline, CDR1 is LNHDA and CDR2 SQIVND (reference sequence). This sample was taken from a study of blood T cell repertoires in COVID-19. Repertoires were generated with immunoSEQ multiplex PCR, while TCRdb's copy carries only in-frame clones and drops some. The data hold under 85,000 clones, with roughly nine tenths observed a single time. The rearrangement links TRBV19 to TRBJ2-5; 9 nucleotides match TRBD1. Sequencing was performed on peripheral blood. The clonotype comes from an elderly man in a cohort sampled during active COVID-19. In DNA, the CDR3 is TGTGCCAGTAGTATAGGGAGCGGGACAGGGTGGACAGAGACCCAGTACTTC. The encoded protein is CASSIGSGTGWTETQYF.